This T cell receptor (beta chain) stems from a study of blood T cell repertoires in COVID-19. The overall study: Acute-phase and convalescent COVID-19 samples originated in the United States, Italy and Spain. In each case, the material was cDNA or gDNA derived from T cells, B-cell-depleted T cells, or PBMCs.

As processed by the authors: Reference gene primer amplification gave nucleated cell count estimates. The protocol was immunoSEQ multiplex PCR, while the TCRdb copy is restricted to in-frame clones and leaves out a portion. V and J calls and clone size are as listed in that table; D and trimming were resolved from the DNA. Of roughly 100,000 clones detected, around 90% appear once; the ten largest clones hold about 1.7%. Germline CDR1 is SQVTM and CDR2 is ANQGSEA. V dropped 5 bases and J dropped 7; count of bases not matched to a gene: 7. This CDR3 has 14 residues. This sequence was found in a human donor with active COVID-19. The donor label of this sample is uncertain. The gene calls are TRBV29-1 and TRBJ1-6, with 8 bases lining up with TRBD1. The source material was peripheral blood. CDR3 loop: CSVSDRGGNSPLHF. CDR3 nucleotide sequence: TGCAGCGTTTCCGACAGGGGAGGGAATTCACCCCTCCACTTT.